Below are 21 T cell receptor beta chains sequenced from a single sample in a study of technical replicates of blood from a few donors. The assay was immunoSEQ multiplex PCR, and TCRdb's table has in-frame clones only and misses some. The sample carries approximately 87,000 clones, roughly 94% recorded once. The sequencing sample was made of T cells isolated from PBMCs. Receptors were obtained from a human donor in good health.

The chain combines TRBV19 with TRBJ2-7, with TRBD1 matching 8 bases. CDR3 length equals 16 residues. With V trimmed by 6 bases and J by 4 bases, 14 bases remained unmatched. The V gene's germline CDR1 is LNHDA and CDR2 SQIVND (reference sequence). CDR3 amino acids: CASRPSSTGAWYEQYF. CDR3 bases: TGTGCCAGTAGGCCCTCCTCGACAGGGGCTTGGTACGAGCAGTACTTC.

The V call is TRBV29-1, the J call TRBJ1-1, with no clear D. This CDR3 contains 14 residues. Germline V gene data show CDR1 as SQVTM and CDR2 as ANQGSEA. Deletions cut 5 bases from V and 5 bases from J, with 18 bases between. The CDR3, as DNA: TGCAGCGTTAGGGCATCCTCTACGGGGACTGAAGCTTTCTTT. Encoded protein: CSVRASSTGTEAFF.

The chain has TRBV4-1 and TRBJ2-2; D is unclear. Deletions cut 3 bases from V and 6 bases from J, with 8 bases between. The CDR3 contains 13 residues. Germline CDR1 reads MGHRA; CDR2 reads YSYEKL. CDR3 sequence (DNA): TGCGCCAGCAGCCAGGTTACATCCGGGGAGCTGTTTTTT. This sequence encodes CASSQVTSGELFF.

For the CDR3, the DNA is TGTGCCAGCAGCTTGGCAGGGGACAATCAGCCCCAGCATTTT. This sequence encodes CASSLAGDNQPQHF. This chain connects TRBV5-6 to TRBJ1-5, with D perhaps matching TRBD1 (6 bases). The CDR3 covers 14 residues. Trimming cost V 0 bases and J 3 bases, with 7 bases left between them. Germline lookup yields CDR1 SGHDT and CDR2 YYEEEE.

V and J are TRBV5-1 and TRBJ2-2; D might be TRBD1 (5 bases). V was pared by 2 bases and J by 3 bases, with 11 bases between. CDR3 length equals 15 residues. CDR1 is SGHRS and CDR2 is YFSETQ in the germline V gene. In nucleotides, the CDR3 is TGCGCCAGCAGCTTTAGGGGTAGGGACACCGGGGAGCTGTTTTTT. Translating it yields CASSFRGRDTGELFF.

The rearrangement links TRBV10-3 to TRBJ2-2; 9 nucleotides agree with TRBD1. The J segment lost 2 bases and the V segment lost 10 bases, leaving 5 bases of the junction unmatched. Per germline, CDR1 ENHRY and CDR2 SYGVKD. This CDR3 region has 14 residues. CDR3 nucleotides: TGTGCCAGCACAGGGGGCGCTAACACCGGGGAGCTGTTTTTT. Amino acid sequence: CASTGGANTGELFF.

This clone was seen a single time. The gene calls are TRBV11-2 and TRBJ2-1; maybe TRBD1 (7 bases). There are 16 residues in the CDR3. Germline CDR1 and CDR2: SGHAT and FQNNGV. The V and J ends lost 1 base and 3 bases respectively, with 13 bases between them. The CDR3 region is CASSLAGRTGYNEQFF. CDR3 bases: TGTGCCAGCAGCTTAGCGGGGAGGACAGGCTACAATGAGCAGTTCTTC.

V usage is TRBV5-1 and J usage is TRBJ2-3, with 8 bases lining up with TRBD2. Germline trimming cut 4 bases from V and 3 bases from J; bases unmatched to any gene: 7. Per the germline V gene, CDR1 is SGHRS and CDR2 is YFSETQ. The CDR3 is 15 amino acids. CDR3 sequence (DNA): TGCGCCAGCAGCGAAATAGCGGGACCGACAGATACGCAGTATTTT. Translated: CASSEIAGPTDTQYF.

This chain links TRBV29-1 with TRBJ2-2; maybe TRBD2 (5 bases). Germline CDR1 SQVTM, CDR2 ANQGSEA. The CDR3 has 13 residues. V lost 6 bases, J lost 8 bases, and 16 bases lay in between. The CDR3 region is CSVGTSGRGELFF. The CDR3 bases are TGCAGCGTGGGTACGAGCGGACGTGGGGAGCTGTTTTTT.

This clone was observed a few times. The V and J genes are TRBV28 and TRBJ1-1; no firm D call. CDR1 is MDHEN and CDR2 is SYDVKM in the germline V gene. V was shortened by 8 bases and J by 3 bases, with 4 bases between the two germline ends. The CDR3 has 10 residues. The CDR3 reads CASSDTEAFF. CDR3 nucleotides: TGTGCCAGCTCAGACACTGAAGCTTTCTTT.

The CDR3 coding sequence is TGTGCCAGCAGCCGGTCGTCCCTTGACGAGCAGTACTTC. Its translation is CASSRSSLDEQYF. The chain links TRBV5-4 to TRBJ2-7, with D hard to call. V gave up 4 bases and J gave up 5 bases, with 13 bases separating them. The CDR3 extends over 13 amino acids. Germline values: CDR1 SGHNT, CDR2 YYREEE (reference sequence).

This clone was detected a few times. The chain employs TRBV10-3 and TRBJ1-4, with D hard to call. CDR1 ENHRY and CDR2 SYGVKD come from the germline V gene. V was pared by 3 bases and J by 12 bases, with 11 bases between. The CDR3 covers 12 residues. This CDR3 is CAISEIEGELFF. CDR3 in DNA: TGTGCCATCAGTGAAATCGAGGGAGAACTGTTTTTT.

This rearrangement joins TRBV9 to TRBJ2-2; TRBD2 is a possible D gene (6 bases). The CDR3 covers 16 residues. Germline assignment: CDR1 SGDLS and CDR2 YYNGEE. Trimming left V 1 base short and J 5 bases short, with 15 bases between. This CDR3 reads CASSVRTSFNTGELFF. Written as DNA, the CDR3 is TGTGCCAGCAGCGTAAGAACTAGCTTTAATACCGGGGAGCTGTTTTTT.

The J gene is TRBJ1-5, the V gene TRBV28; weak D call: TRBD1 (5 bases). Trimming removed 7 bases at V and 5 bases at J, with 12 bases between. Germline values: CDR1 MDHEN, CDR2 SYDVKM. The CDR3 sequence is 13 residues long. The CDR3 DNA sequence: TGTGCCAGCACAGACAGCAACTATCAGCCCCAGCATTTT. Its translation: CASTDSNYQPQHF. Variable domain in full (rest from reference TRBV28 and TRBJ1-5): DVKVTQSSRYLVKRTGEKVFLECVQDMDHENMFWYRQDPGLGLRLIYFSYDVKMKEKGDIPEGYSVSREKKERFSLILESASTNQTSMYLCASTDSNYQPQHFGDGTRLSIL.

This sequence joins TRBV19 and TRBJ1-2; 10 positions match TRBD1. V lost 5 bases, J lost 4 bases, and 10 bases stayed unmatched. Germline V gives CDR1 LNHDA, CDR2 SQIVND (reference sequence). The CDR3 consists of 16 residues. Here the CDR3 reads CASSPTGTGVIYGYTF. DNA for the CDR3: TGTGCCAGTAGTCCTACCGGGACAGGGGTGATCTATGGCTACACCTTC.

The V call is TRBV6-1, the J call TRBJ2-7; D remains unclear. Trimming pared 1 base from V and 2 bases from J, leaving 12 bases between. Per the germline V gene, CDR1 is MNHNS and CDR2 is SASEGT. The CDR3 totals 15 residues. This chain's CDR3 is CASSEVSGSAYEQYF. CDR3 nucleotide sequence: TGTGCCAGCAGTGAAGTATCCGGGTCAGCCTACGAGCAGTACTTC.

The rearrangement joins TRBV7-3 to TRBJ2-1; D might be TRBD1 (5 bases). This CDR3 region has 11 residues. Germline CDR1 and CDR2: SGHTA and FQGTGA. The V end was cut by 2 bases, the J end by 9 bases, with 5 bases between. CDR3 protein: CASSLGAEQFF. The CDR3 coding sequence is TGTGCCAGCAGCTTAGGGGCTGAGCAGTTCTTC.

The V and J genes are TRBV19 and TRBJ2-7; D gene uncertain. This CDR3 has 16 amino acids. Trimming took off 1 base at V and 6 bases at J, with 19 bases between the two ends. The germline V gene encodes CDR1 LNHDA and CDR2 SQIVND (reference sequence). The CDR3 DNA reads TGTGCCAGTAGTATAGCCGTAGATCTAGAAGCTGGCGAGCAGTACTTC. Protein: CASSIAVDLEAGEQYF.

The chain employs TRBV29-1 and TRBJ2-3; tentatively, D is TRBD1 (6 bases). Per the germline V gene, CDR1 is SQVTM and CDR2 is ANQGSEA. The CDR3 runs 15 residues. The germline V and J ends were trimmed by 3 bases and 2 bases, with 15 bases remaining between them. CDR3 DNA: TGCAGCGTTGATCGACAGGACCATACCACAGATACGCAGTATTTT. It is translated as CSVDRQDHTTDTQYF.

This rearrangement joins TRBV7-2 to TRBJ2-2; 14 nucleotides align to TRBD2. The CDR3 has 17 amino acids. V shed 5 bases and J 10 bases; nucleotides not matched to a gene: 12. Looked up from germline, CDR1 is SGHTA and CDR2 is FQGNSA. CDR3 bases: TGTGCCAGCAGCCCCGATGGACTAGCGGGAGGAGTTGAGGAGCTGTTTTTT. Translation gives CASSPDGLAGGVEELFF. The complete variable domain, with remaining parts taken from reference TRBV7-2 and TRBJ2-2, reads GAGVSQSPSNKVTEKGKDVELRCDPISGHTALYWYRQSLGQGLEFLIYFQGNSAPDKSGLPSDRFSAERTGGSVSTLTIQRTQQEDSAVYLCASSPDGLAGGVEELFFGEGSRLTVL.

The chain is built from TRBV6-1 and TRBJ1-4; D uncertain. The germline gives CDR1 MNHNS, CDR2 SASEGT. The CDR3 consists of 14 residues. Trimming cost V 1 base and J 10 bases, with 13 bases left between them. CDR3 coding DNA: TGTGCCAGCAGTGAAGGGCGGGGAGCGGGAAAACTGTTTTTT. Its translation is CASSEGRGAGKLFF.